This section outlines one T cell receptor (beta chain) sequence together with its context. The data are from a study of blood T cell repertoires in COVID-19. In germline, CDR1 is KGHSH, CDR2 LQKENI. This CDR3 comprises 16 residues. Deletions cut 0 bases from V and 2 bases from J, with 10 bases between. Repertoires were generated with immunoSEQ multiplex PCR, while TCRdb's copy carries only in-frame clones and drops some. The sample lists about 99,000 clones; 89% were seen once. The chain joins TRBV18 to TRBJ1-4; TRBD1 might be the D (5 bases). This TCR came from a woman aged 55-70 years with acute or convalescent COVID-19. The sequencing sample was made of peripheral blood. Written as DNA, the CDR3 is TGTGCCAGCTCACCACCGCGGGGCCCCACTAATGAAAAACTGTTTTTT. Its translation: CASSPPRGPTNEKLFF.